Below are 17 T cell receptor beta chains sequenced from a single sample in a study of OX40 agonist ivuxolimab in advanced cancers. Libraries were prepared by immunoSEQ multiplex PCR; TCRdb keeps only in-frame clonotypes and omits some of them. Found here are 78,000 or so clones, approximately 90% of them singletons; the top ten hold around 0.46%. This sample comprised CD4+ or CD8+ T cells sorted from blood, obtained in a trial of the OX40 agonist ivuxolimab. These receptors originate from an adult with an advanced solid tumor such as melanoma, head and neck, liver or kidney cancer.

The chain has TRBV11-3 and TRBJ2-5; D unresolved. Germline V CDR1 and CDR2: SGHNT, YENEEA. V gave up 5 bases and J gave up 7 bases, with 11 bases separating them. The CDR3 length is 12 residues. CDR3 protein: CASSPIPGTQYF. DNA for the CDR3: TGTGCCAGCAGCCCCATCCCCGGGACCCAGTACTTC.

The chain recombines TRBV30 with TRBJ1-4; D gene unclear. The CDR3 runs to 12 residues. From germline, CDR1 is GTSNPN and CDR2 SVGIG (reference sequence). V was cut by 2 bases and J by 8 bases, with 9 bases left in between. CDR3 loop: CAWSRTVEKLFF. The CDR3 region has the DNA TGTGCCTGGAGTCGAACAGTCGAAAAACTGTTTTTT.

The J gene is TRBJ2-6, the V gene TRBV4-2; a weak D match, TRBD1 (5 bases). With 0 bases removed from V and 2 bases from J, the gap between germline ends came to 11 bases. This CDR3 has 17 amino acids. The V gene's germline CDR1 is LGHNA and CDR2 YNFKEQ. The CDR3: CASSQEGAGTGANVLTF. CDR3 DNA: TGTGCCAGCAGCCAAGAAGGTGCAGGGACTGGGGCCAACGTCCTGACTTTC.

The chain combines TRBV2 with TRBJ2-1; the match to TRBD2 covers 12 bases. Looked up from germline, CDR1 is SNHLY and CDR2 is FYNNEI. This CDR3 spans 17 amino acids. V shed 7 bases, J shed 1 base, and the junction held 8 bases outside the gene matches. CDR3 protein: CASTELTSGSSYNEQFF. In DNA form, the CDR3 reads TGTGCCAGCACCGAACTGACTAGCGGGAGTTCCTACAATGAGCAGTTCTTC.

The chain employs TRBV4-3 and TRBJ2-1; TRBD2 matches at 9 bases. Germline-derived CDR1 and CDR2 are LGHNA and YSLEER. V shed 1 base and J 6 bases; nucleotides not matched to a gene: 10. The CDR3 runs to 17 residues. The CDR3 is CASSQGVAGVRFNEQFF. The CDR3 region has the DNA TGCGCCAGCAGCCAAGGGGTAGCGGGAGTTAGGTTCAATGAGCAGTTCTTC.

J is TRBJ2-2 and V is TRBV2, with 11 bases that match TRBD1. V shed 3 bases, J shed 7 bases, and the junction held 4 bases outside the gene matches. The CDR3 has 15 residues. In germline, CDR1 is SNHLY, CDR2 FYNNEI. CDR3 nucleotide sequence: TGTGCCAGCAGTGAGGGGACAGGGGGGATCGGGGAGCTGTTTTTT. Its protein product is CASSEGTGGIGELFF.

The chain's CDR3 is CASSLRDSEQFF. CDR3 sequence (DNA): TGCGCCAGCAGCCTCCGGGACAGCGAACAGTTCTTC. The chain uses TRBV5-1 and TRBJ2-1; 7 bases line up with TRBD1. V shed 4 bases and J 13 bases; nucleotides not matched to a gene: 8. This CDR3 spans 12 amino acids. Germline V gene data show CDR1 as SGHRS and CDR2 as YFSETQ.

CDR3 sequence reads: CASSPDIYNEQFF. CDR3 bases: TGTGCCAGCAGCCCAGACATTTACAATGAGCAGTTCTTC. The rearrangement uses TRBV7-9 and TRBJ2-1; D is unresolved. The CDR3 consists of 13 residues. CDR1 and CDR2 from the germline V gene are SEHNR and FQNEAQ (reference sequence). The V end lost 5 bases, the J end lost 4 bases, and 9 bases lay between the germline ends.

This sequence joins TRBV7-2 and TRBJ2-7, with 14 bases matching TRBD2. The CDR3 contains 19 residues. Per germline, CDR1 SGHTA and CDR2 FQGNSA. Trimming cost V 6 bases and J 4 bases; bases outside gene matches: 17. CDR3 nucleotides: TGTGCCAGCAGTTCTCCCGGGCGACTAGCGGGAGGGCCCAGGTACGAGCAGTACTTC. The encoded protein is CASSSPGRLAGGPRYEQYF.

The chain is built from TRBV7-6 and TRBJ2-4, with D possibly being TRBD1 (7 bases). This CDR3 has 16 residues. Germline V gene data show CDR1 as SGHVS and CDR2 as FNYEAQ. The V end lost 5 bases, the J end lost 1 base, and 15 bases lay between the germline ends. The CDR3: CASSPAGGKAKNIQYF. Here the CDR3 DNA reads TGTGCCAGCAGCCCGGCAGGGGGGAAGGCCAAAAACATTCAGTACTTC.

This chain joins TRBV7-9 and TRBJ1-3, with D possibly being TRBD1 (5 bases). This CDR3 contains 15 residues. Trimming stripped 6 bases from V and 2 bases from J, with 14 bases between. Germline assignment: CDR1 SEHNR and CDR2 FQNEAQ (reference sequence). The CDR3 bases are TGTGCCAGCAGTCAGCCGGGACTTGCTGGAAACACCATATATTTT. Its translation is CASSQPGLAGNTIYF.

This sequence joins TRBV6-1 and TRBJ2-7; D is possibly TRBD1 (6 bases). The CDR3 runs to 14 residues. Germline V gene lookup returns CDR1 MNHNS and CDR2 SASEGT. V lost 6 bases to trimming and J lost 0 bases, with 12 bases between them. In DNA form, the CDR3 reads TGTGCCAGCAGGTCGGACAGAAGCTCCTACGAGCAGTACTTC. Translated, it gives CASRSDRSSYEQYF.

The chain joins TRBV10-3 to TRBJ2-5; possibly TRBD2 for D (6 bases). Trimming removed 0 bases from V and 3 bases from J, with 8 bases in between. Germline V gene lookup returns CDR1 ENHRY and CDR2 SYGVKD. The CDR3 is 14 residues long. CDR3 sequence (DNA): TGTGCCATCAGTGAGTCGACGGGGGAAGAGACCCAGTACTTC. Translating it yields CAISESTGEETQYF.

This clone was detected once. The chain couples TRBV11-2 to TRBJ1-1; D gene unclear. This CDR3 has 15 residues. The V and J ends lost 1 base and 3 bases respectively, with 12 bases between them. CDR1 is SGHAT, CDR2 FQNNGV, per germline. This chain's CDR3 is CASSLGGMGYTEAFF. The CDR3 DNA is TGTGCCAGCAGCTTAGGAGGGATGGGTTACACTGAAGCTTTCTTT.

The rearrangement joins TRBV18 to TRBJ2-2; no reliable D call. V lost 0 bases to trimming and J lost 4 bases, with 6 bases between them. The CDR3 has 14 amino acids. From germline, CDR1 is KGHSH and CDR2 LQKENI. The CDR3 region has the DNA TGTGCCAGCTCACCACCTGGGGTCACCGGGGAGCTGTTTTTT. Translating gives CASSPPGVTGELFF.

CDR3 residues: CASSHRPDYEQYF. CDR3 bases: TGTGCCAGCAGCCATAGACCGGACTACGAGCAGTACTTC. This chain joins TRBV5-4 and TRBJ2-7; D unclear. The CDR3 extends over 13 amino acids. V was trimmed by 4 bases and J by 3 bases, leaving 11 bases between them. Germline CDR1 and CDR2: SGHNT and YYREEE (reference sequence).

The CDR3 spells CASSLAGGGTGELFF. The DNA for the CDR3 is TGTGCCAGCAGCTTGGCTGGAGGGGGCACCGGGGAGCTGTTTTTT. J is TRBJ2-2 and V is TRBV5-4; possibly TRBD1 or TRBD2 for D (6 bases each). V was pared by 0 bases and J by 4 bases, with 10 bases between. The CDR3 runs 15 residues. In germline, CDR1 is SGHNT, CDR2 YYREEE (reference sequence).